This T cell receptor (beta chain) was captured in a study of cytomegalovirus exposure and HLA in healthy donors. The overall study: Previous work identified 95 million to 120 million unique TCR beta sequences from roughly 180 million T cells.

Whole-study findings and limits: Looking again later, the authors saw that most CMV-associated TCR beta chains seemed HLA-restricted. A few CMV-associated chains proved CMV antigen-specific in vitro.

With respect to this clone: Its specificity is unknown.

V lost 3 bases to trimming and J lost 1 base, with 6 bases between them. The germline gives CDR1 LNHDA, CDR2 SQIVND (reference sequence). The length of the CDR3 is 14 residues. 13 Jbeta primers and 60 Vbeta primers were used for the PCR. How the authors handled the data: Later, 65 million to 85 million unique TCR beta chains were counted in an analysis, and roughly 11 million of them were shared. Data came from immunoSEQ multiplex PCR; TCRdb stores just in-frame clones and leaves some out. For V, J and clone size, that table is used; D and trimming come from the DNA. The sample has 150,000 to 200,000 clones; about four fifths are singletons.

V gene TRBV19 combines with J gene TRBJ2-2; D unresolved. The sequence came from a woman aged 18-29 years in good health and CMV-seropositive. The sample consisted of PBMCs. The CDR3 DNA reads TGTGCCAGTAGTATTTCAGGGAACACCGGGGAGCTGTTTTTT. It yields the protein CASSISGNTGELFF. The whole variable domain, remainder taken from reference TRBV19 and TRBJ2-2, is DGGITQSPKYLFRKEGQNVTLSCEQNLNHDAMYWYRQDPGQGLRLIYYSQIVNDFQKGDIAEGYSVSREKKESFPLTVTSAQKNPTAFYLCASSISGNTGELFFGEGSRLTVL.